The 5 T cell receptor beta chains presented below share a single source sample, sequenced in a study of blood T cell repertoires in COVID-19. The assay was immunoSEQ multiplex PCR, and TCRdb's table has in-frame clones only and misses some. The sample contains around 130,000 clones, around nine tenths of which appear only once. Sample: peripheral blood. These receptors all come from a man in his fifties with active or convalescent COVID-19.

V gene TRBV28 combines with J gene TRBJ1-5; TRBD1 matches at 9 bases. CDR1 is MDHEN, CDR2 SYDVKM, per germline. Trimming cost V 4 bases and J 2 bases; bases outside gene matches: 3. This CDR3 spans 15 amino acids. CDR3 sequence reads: CASSWDRDGNQPQHF. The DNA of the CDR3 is TGTGCCAGCAGTTGGGACAGGGATGGCAATCAGCCCCAGCATTTT.

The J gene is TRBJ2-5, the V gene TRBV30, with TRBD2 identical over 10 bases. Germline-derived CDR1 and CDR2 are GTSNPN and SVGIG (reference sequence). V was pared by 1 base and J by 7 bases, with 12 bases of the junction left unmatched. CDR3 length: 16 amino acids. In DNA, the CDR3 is TGTGCCTGGAGTGGTCTAGCGGGAGAGGGGCGTGGGACCCAGTACTTC. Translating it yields CAWSGLAGEGRGTQYF.

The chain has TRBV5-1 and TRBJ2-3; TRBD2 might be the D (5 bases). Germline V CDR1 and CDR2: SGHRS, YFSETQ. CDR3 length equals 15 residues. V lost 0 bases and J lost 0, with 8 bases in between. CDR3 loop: CASSLDSASTDTQYF. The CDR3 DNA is TGCGCCAGCAGCTTGGATAGCGCGAGCACAGATACGCAGTATTTT.

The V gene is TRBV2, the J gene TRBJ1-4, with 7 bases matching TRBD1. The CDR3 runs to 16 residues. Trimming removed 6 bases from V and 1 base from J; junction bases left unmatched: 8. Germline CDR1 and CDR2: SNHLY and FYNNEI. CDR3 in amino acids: CASRGGQGQTNEKLFF. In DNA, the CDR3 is TGTGCCAGCAGAGGGGGCCAGGGGCAAACTAATGAAAAACTGTTTTTT.

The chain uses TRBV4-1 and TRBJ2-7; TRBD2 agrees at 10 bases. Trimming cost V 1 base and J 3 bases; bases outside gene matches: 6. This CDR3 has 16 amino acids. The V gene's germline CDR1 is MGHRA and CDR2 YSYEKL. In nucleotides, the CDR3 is TGCGCCAGCAGCCAAGCGGCTACTAGCGGGGTCTACGAGCAGTACTTC. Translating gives CASSQAATSGVYEQYF.